The next 31 T cell receptor beta chains were all read from a single sample in a study of shared clonotypes between healthy human individuals. The protocol was immunoSEQ multiplex PCR, while the TCRdb copy is restricted to in-frame clones and leaves out a portion. The data show approximately 1.4 million clones, 95% to 99% seen once. Sequencing used naive CD4+ T cells sorted from blood. Subset indicated: CD45RA+ positively selected. The receptors were sampled from a man aged 25 to 45 in good health.

In regard to this clone: The same CDR3 can be traced to other DNA sequences in this sample. The V call is TRBV4-3, the J call TRBJ2-1; TRBD2 aligns across 7 bases. V dropped 1 base and J dropped 7; count of bases not matched to a gene: 4. The CDR3 covers 14 residues. Germline CDR1 reads LGHNA; CDR2 reads YSLEER. As DNA, the CDR3 is TGCGCCAGCAGCCAAGGGGGCGGGAGTAATGAGCAGTTCTTC. Protein sequence: CASSQGGGSNEQFF.

The chain employs TRBV5-1 and TRBJ2-3; 8 bases match TRBD2. This CDR3 region has 16 residues. Germline CDR1 reads SGHRS; CDR2 reads YFSETQ. V gave up 0 bases and J gave up 3 bases; unmatched junction bases: 6. CDR3 in amino acids: CASSLGFAGGTDTQYF. DNA of the CDR3: TGCGCCAGCAGCTTGGGTTTTGCGGGAGGAACAGATACGCAGTATTTT.

This chain uses TRBV28 with TRBJ2-1; weak D call: TRBD2 (5 bases). Germline loops: CDR1 MDHEN, CDR2 SYDVKM. Trimming left V 4 bases short and J 6 bases short, with 10 bases between. The CDR3 runs to 13 residues. The CDR3 protein is CASSSGTRNEQFF. In DNA, the CDR3 is TGTGCCAGCAGTTCGGGAACCCGCAATGAGCAGTTCTTC.

The rearrangement uses TRBV5-1 and TRBJ2-1; 10 nucleotides align to TRBD1. J was trimmed by 3 bases and V by 4 bases; bases with no gene match: 4. The CDR3 length is 15 residues. The V gene's germline CDR1 is SGHRS and CDR2 YFSETQ. CDR3 nucleotides: TGCGCCAGCAGCCGGGACAGGGGAGGCTACAATGAGCAGTTCTTC. Protein sequence: CASSRDRGGYNEQFF.

V gene TRBV5-1 combines with J gene TRBJ2-5, with TRBD1 as a possible D gene (5 bases). Germline V lookup: CDR1 SGHRS, CDR2 YFSETQ. V lost 2 bases to trimming and J lost 1 base, with 9 bases between them. The CDR3 is 14 amino acids. CDR3 sequence: CASSFDSIQETQYF. For the CDR3, the DNA is TGCGCCAGCAGCTTTGACAGTATCCAAGAGACCCAGTACTTC.

V gene TRBV29-1 combines with J gene TRBJ2-7; D is unresolved. V lost 4 bases, J lost 3 bases, and 7 bases lay in between. The length of the CDR3 is 11 residues. The germline V gene encodes CDR1 SQVTM and CDR2 ANQGSEA. The CDR3 nucleotides are TGCAGCGTTGTTTGGAGCTACGAGCAGTACTTC. This sequence encodes CSVVWSYEQYF.

The chain carries TRBV6-5 and TRBJ2-3; D gene ambiguous. Germline CDR1 and CDR2: MNHEY and SVGAGI. V was clipped by 5 bases and J by 0 bases, with 9 bases between them. This CDR3 comprises 14 residues. This CDR3 is CASSVATSTDTQYF. The CDR3 DNA reads TGTGCCAGCAGTGTGGCTACCAGCACAGATACGCAGTATTTT.

The V gene is TRBV6-6, the J gene TRBJ2-7, with D hard to call. V lost 5 bases, J lost 2 bases, and 10 bases lay in between. Germline CDR1 MNHNY, CDR2 SVGAGI (reference sequence). The CDR3 spans 13 residues. The CDR3 nucleotides are TGTGCCAGCAGTCACCGGACCCCCTACGAGCAGTACTTC. Protein: CASSHRTPYEQYF.

This chain joins TRBV10-1 and TRBJ2-3; D not certain. Per the germline V gene, CDR1 is WNHNN and CDR2 is SYGVQD (reference sequence). The CDR3 has 15 residues. Between the trimmed V and J ends, which lost 3 bases and 2 bases, there was a span of 12 bases. Here the CDR3 reads CASSDLGADTDTQYF. CDR3 DNA: TGCGCCAGCAGTGATCTGGGCGCGGACACAGATACGCAGTATTTT.

The rearrangement joins TRBV28 to TRBJ2-1; TRBD1 or TRBD2 may be the D gene (5 bases each). CDR3 size: 15 residues. Per germline, CDR1 MDHEN and CDR2 SYDVKM. Trimming left V 6 bases short and J 9 bases short, with 21 bases between. The chain's CDR3 is CASSPAGTGPSEQFF. The CDR3 nucleotides read TGTGCCAGCAGCCCAGCCGGGACCGGTCCTAGTGAGCAGTTCTTC.

The chain has TRBV5-1 and TRBJ2-7; 7 bases are a match to TRBD2. CDR1 and CDR2 from the germline V gene are SGHRS and YFSETQ. With V trimmed by 7 bases and J by 4 bases, 11 bases remained unmatched. The CDR3 is made up of 14 amino acids. The CDR3 nucleotides are TGCGCCAGCGGAAAGCGGGATAGAGCGTACGAGCAGTACTTC. It codes for CASGKRDRAYEQYF.

The chain recombines TRBV10-1 with TRBJ2-7; D is perhaps TRBD2 (5 bases). V was pared by 5 bases and J by 3 bases, with 11 bases between. Germline lookup yields CDR1 WNHNN and CDR2 SYGVQD (reference sequence). The CDR3 is 13 amino acids. For the CDR3, the DNA is TGCGCCAGCAGTCGGGGAGTGATCTACGAGCAGTACTTC. Translating gives CASSRGVIYEQYF.

V gene TRBV18 combines with J gene TRBJ2-5; either TRBD1 or TRBD2 may supply D (5 bases each). The CDR3 contains 14 residues. In germline, CDR1 is KGHSH, CDR2 LQKENI. V lost 1 base and J lost 4, with 10 bases in between. Here the CDR3 DNA reads TGTGCCAGCTCACCACTTTCCGGGACAGAGACCCAGTACTTC. It is translated as CASSPLSGTETQYF.

The V gene is TRBV19, the J gene TRBJ1-2; the match to TRBD1 covers 8 bases. The CDR3 runs to 18 residues. CDR1 and CDR2 from the germline V gene are LNHDA and SQIVND (reference sequence). With 4 bases clipped from V and 3 bases from J, the junction kept 16 bases outside the gene matches. As DNA, the CDR3 is TGTGCCAGTAGTAGCAGGACAGGGTGGAAGATTATAGACTATGGCTACACCTTC. Translating gives CASSSRTGWKIIDYGYTF.

This clone was recorded only once. The chain recombines TRBV20-1 with TRBJ1-1; D unclear. Germline CDR1 is DFQATT and CDR2 is SNEGSKA (reference sequence). Trimming removed 1 base from V and 8 bases from J, with 8 bases in between. This CDR3 spans 11 amino acids. The CDR3 loop is CSARVVQEAFF. Here the CDR3 DNA reads TGCAGTGCTAGAGTGGTACAGGAAGCTTTCTTT.

The rearrangement uses TRBV5-4 and TRBJ2-5; D uncertain. The length of the CDR3 is 12 residues. V lost 0 bases, J lost 7 bases, and 7 bases lay in between. Germline V lookup: CDR1 SGHNT, CDR2 YYREEE (reference sequence). In DNA form, the CDR3 reads TGTGCCAGCAGCTTGGCCGGGCTGACCCAGTACTTC. Protein: CASSLAGLTQYF.

The V call is TRBV5-4, the J call TRBJ2-3; weak D call: TRBD2 (6 bases). The CDR3 runs 15 residues. CDR1 and CDR2 from the germline V gene are SGHNT and YYREEE (reference sequence). Between the trimmed V and J ends, which lost 4 bases and 5 bases, there was a span of 17 bases. This CDR3 reads CASSMEGRRGDTQYF. The CDR3 DNA sequence: TGTGCCAGCAGCATGGAGGGACGGAGGGGAGATACGCAGTATTTT. The full variable domain, its missing parts supplied by reference TRBV5-4 and TRBJ2-3, is ETGVTQSPTHLIKTRGQQVTLRCSSQSGHNTVSWYQQALGQGPQFIFQYYREEENGRGNFPPRFSGLQFPNYSSELNVNALELDDSALYLCASSMEGRRGDTQYFGPGTRLTVL.

This clone is a singleton in its sample. The chain combines TRBV27 with TRBJ2-1, with 7 nucleotides matching TRBD2. Trimming at V came to 4 bases and at J to 0 bases, leaving 21 bases not matched to a gene. Germline values: CDR1 MNHEY, CDR2 SMNVEV (reference sequence). The CDR3 contains 21 residues. CDR3: CASSSPSQASGTKSSYNEQFF. The CDR3 coding sequence is TGTGCCAGCAGTTCCCCATCCCAAGCTAGCGGAACCAAGAGCTCCTACAATGAGCAGTTCTTC.

The chain joins TRBV6-8 to TRBJ2-7, with TRBD2 matching 10 bases. After removal of 4 bases from V and 3 bases from J, the junction contained 9 bases not matched to a gene. This CDR3 comprises 16 residues. In germline, CDR1 is MNHGY, CDR2 SAAAGT. CDR3 DNA sequence: TGTGCCAGCAGTTCAAGGACTAGCGGACCAGACTACGAGCAGTACTTC. Protein sequence: CASSSRTSGPDYEQYF.

The chain recombines TRBV2 with TRBJ2-1; no reliable D call. Germline V CDR1 and CDR2: SNHLY, FYNNEI. The CDR3 loop spans 13 amino acids. V gave up 7 bases and J gave up 0 bases, with 7 bases separating them. The CDR3: CASIVRSYNEQFF. CDR3 bases: TGTGCCAGCATTGTACGCTCCTACAATGAGCAGTTCTTC.

This sequence joins TRBV7-6 and TRBJ2-7; 7 positions match TRBD1. The germline gives CDR1 SGHVS, CDR2 FNYEAQ. This CDR3 has 15 amino acids. After removal of 1 base from V and 7 bases from J, the junction contained 10 bases not matched to a gene. DNA of the CDR3: TGTGCCAGCAGCTTAGGTATAGGGGGCCCTGGAGAGCAGTACTTC. Encoded protein: CASSLGIGGPGEQYF.

V usage is TRBV6-5 and J usage is TRBJ1-5; 8 bases are shared with TRBD1. The CDR3 spans 15 residues. Germline-derived CDR1 and CDR2 are MNHEY and SVGAGI. Trimming at V came to 8 bases and at J to 7 bases, leaving 13 bases not matched to a gene. CDR3 nucleotide sequence: TGTGCCAGCTCGGACAGGGCCTCAAACCAGCAGCCCCAGCATTTT. Translating it yields CASSDRASNQQPQHF.

Only one count was recorded for this clone. The chain carries TRBV7-9 and TRBJ1-1; TRBD1 might be the D (6 bases). The CDR3 runs to 13 residues. Germline assignment: CDR1 SEHNR and CDR2 FQNEAQ (reference sequence). V lost 0 bases and J 8 bases, leaving 10 bases between the germline ends. The CDR3 DNA follows: TGTGCCAGCAGCTTAGCGCAGGGGTTCGAAGCTTTCTTT. Amino acid sequence: CASSLAQGFEAFF.

The rearrangement links TRBV28 to TRBJ2-7; weak D call: TRBD2 (5 bases). CDR1 and CDR2 from the germline V gene are MDHEN and SYDVKM. The CDR3 extends over 11 amino acids. The ends were cut back, 7 bases at V and 10 bases at J, with 14 bases in the middle. The CDR3 DNA follows: TGTGCCAGCACTAAAAGCCGGGAACAGTACTTC. This sequence encodes CASTKSREQYF.

V gene TRBV23-1 combines with J gene TRBJ2-7, with D possibly being TRBD1 (6 bases). TRBV23-1 is an open reading frame whose function is uncertain. V gave up 4 bases and J gave up 9 bases, with 40 bases separating them. This CDR3 is built from 21 residues. CDR3 sequence reads: CASSRDTAQYERRVGYEWQYF. As DNA, the CDR3 is TGCGCCAGCAGTCGGGACACAGCACAATACGAACGAAGGGTTGGATACGAGTGGCAGTACTTC.

CDR3 region: CASSLEDRAEAFF. The CDR3 nucleotides read TGTGCCAGCAGCTTAGAAGACAGGGCTGAAGCTTTCTTT. This chain connects TRBV11-1 to TRBJ1-1, with TRBD1 identical over 7 bases. CDR3 length: 13 amino acids. After removal of 1 base from V and 6 bases from J, the junction contained 2 bases not matched to a gene. The germline CDR1 and CDR2 sequences are SGHAT and FQDESV (reference sequence). Supplemented by reference TRBV11-1 and TRBJ1-1, the full variable domain reads EAEVAQSPRYKITEKSQAVAFWCDPISGHATLYWYRQILGQGPELLVQFQDESVVDDSQLPKDRFSAERLKGVDSTLKIQPAELGDSAMYLCASSLEDRAEAFFGQGTRLTVV.

The chain couples TRBV7-8 to TRBJ2-5, with a tentative D call TRBD2 (6 bases). V was shortened by 6 bases and J by 0 bases, with 20 bases between the two germline ends. Germline loops: CDR1 SGHVS, CDR2 FQNEAQ. The CDR3 covers 17 residues. Here the CDR3 reads CASRIGGAGEYQETQYF. The CDR3 bases are TGTGCCAGCAGGATAGGAGGGGCAGGCGAGTACCAAGAGACCCAGTACTTC.

The CDR3 nucleotides are TGCGCCAGCGGGGGCAATGAGCAGTTCTTC. Its protein is CASGGNEQFF. V is TRBV5-1 and J is TRBJ2-1; tentatively, D is TRBD1 or TRBD2 (5 bases each). Germline CDR1 is SGHRS and CDR2 is YFSETQ. CDR3 length: 10 amino acids. Trimming cost V 7 bases and J 6 bases, with 5 bases left between them.

V gene TRBV2 combines with J gene TRBJ1-1; tentative D call: TRBD1 (5 bases). The CDR3 has 15 residues. CDR1 is SNHLY and CDR2 is FYNNEI in the germline V gene. With 8 bases removed from V and 7 bases from J, the gap between germline ends came to 23 bases. CDR3 nucleotides: TGTGCCAGCCGGAAAGACAGACCTGGGGGTGGTGAAGCTTTCTTT. Residues: CASRKDRPGGGEAFF.

Remarks on this clone: Within the sample, other DNA sequences also encode this same CDR3. Here the CDR3 reads CAISGASGSYEQYF. CDR3 coding DNA: TGTGCCATCAGTGGGGCTAGCGGGAGTTACGAGCAGTACTTC. The rearrangement uses TRBV10-3 and TRBJ2-7; 10 bases are shared with TRBD2. J gave up 4 bases and V 4 bases, and 4 bases lay outside the gene matches. The CDR3 has 14 amino acids. From germline, CDR1 is ENHRY and CDR2 SYGVKD.

This sequence joins TRBV5-1 and TRBJ2-2, with TRBD1 matching 7 bases. Germline assignment: CDR1 SGHRS and CDR2 YFSETQ. There are 14 residues in the CDR3. Losses at the gene ends were 5 bases for V and 2 bases for J; bases not matched to a gene: 3. The CDR3 reads CASSRDSNTGELFF. DNA for the CDR3: TGCGCCAGCAGTCGGGACAGCAACACCGGGGAGCTGTTTTTT.